This TCR beta chain derives from a study of CD8+CD57+ T cells in acquired aplastic anemia. As for the study in general: An average of roughly 3 ug of DNA was obtained from sorted CD4+ and CD8+ cells.

The germline V gene has CDR1 WNHNN and CDR2 SYGVQD (reference sequence). This CDR3 region has 15 residues. V was pared by 2 bases and J by 8 bases, with 15 bases between. Overall study results and limits: Researchers reported that CD8+ Simpson's diversity was not significantly different in patients versus controls. Patients and controls shared 25 to 30 CD8+ CDR3 sequences.

This clonotype was recorded at least ten times. Its cognate antigen is unknown. The template used for profiling TCR beta VDJ and CDR3 was genomic DNA. TCRdb re-analysed the reads in MiXCR, keeping a single row per CDR3 protein. The table has roughly 250,000 distinct CDR3 sequences, around half seen once; the top ten hold about 8.3%. Sequencing involved patients with CD8+CD57+ cell expansion previously shown by flow cytometry. Each patient had severe acquired aplastic anemia. The chain joins TRBV10-1 to TRBJ1-4; D gene uncertain. The receptor was derived from a human donor with aplastic anemia. Sequenced sample: sorted CD4+, CD8+, or CD8+CD57+ T cells (not recorded which) from PBMCs. The DNA for the CDR3 is TGCGCCAGCAGTGAGAGGGCCAACGGAAAGGAAAAACTGTTTTTT. Translated, it gives CASSERANGKEKLFF.